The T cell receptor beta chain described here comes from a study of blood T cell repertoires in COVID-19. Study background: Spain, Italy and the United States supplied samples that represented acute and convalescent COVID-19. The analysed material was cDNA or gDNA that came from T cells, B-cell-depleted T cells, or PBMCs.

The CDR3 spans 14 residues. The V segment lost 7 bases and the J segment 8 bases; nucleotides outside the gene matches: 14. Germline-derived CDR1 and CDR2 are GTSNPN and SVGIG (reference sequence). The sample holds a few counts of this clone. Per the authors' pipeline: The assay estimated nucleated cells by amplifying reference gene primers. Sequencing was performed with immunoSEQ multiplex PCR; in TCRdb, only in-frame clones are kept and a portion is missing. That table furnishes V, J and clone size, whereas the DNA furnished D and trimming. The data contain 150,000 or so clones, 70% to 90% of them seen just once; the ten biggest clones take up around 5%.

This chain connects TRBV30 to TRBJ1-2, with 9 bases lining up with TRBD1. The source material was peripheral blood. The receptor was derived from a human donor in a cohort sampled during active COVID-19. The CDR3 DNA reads TGTGCCTCACAATGGACAGGGGAGTTAGAAGGCTACACCTTC. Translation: CASQWTGELEGYTF.